The clone carrying this T cell receptor beta chain has only one observation. The data belong to a study of blood T cell repertoires in COVID-19. Overall study: From the United States, Italy and Spain came samples of acute and convalescent COVID-19. PBMCs, B-cell-depleted T cells, or T cells provided the cDNA or gDNA that made up the material.

This CDR3 is 14 amino acids long. J lost 8 bases, V lost 2 bases, and 5 bases had no gene match. Per the germline V gene, CDR1 is KGHSH and CDR2 is LQKENI. Authors' data handling: From reference gene primer amplification, estimates of nucleated cell counts were derived. Profiled with immunoSEQ multiplex PCR; TCRdb holds only in-frame clones, not every one. The DNA gave D and trimming, while V, J and clone size come from that table. The table records 230,000 or so clones, around 84% of them present only once. The material sequenced was peripheral blood. This clonotype originated in a man aged 35 to 55 who had recovered from COVID-19. The V and J genes are TRBV18 and TRBJ2-1; 8 bases match TRBD2. CDR3 protein: CASSPVGTSDEQFF. The CDR3 bases are TGTGCCAGCTCACCAGTTGGGACTAGTGATGAGCAGTTCTTC.